This T cell receptor beta chain came from a study of blood T cells in healthy people across ages. Together with a sample-barcoded 5' primer, a J-beta primer mix was included in a second PCR lasting about 7 to 11 cycles. TCRdb passed the 5' RACE reads through MiXCR, listing each CDR3 protein once. This sample has some 1.1 million distinct CDR3 sequences; 30% to 40% occur once, and the top ten carry about an eighth. The V end lost 2 bases, the J end lost 5 bases, and 10 bases lay between the germline ends. This CDR3 contains 14 residues. Germline-derived CDR1 and CDR2 are SGHTA and FQGNSA. This clonotype was seen only a few times. What it binds is not known. Study-wide findings and caveats: It was not possible, with unsorted PBMCs, to conclusively compare naive and antigen-experienced cells.

Sequencing was carried out using blood. The receptor was derived from a man aged 18 to 30 in good health. The V gene is TRBV7-2, the J gene TRBJ2-1; D gene unclear. CDR3 coding DNA: TGTGCCAGCAGCTTACCACCCCTCCACAATGAGCAGTTCTTC. Its translation: CASSLPPLHNEQFF. Variable domain in full (rest from reference TRBV7-2 and TRBJ2-1): GAGVSQSPSNKVTEKGKDVELRCDPISGHTALYWYRQSLGQGLEFLIYFQGNSAPDKSGLPSDRFSAERTGGSVSTLTIQRTQQEDSAVYLCASSLPPLHNEQFFGPGTRLTVL.